The present T cell receptor beta chain was sequenced within a study of T cells in Graves' hyperthyroidism and ophthalmopathy. At least ten counts were recorded for this clonotype. Germline CDR1 is ENHRY and CDR2 is SYGVKD. V lost 3 bases, J lost 5 bases, and 15 bases lay in between. The CDR3 totals 15 residues. There were TCR beta CDR3 regions amplified from RNA transcripts. During a first-round RT-PCR of the TCR CDR3, the HTBI primer set was used. Via MiXCR, TCRdb re-called the multiplex PCR reads, giving one row per CDR3 protein. The sample lists 700,000 or so distinct CDR3 sequences; approximately 16% were seen once.

This TCR was recovered from a man between 18 and 29 years old with Graves' hyperthyroidism. The chain combines TRBV10-3 with TRBJ2-3, with D possibly matching TRBD1 (6 bases). Sequencing input: blood. Here the CDR3 reads CAISDLGGGKDTQYF. The CDR3 region has the DNA TGTGCCATCAGTGACCTCGGTGGGGGCAAAGATACGCAGTATTTT.